This T cell receptor (beta chain) was found in a study of T-cell memory formation after mild COVID-19. V was clipped by 0 bases and J by 4 bases, with 33 bases between them. This CDR3 is built from 22 residues. TCRdb reprocessed the 5' RACE reads with MiXCR, giving one entry per CDR3 protein. The table lists about 260,000 distinct CDR3 sequences, 7.5% to 9.5% of them singletons. In this sample, this clonotype turned up a few times. Its cognate antigen is unknown. Whole-study findings and limits: Clones which contracted sat mainly in CM and EM if CD4+, and in EMRA if CD8+. Clones contracting day 15 to 85 were balanced CD4/CD8; later expanders leaned CD4+. That cross-reactive memory joined was suggested by some responding clones appearing in pre-infection memory. Nothing confirmed that second-wave clones peaking on day 37 were specific for SARS-CoV-2.

Sequenced input: PBMCs or a T cell subset sorted from them (not recorded which). The chain employs TRBV23-1 and TRBJ2-5; D is unresolved. TRBV23-1 belongs to the ORF category, with a function that is uncertain. This clonotype originated in a man younger than 30 who had mild COVID-19 (a few samples of this study predate the infection). Cell type and time point are not known. In nucleotides, the CDR3 is TGCGCCAGCAGTCAATCGAAGGAGAGACGAAACTATCCCAACCTGTCGCGAGAGACCCAGTACTTC. Encoded protein: CASSQSKERRNYPNLSRETQYF.